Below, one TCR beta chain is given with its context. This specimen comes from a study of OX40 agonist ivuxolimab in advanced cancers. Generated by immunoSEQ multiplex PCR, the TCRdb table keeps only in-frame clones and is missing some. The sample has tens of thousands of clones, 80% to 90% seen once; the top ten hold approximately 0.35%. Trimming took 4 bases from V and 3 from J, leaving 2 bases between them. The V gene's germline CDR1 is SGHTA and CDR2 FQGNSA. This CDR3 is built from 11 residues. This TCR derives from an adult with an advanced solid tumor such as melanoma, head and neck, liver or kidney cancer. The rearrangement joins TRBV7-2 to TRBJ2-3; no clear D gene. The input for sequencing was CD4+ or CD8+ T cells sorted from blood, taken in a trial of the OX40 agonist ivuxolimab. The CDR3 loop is CASSSTDTQYF. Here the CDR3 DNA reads TGTGCCAGCAGCTCTACAGATACGCAGTATTTT.